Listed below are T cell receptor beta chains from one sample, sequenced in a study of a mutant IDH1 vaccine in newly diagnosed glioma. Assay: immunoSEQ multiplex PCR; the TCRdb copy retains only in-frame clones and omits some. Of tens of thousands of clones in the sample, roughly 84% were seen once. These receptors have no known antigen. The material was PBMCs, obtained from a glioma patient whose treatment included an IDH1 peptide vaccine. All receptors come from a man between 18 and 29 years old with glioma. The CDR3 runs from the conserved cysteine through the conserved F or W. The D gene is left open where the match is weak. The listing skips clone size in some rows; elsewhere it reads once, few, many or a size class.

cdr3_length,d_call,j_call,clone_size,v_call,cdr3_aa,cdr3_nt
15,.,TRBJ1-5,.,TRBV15,CATSRDGRAPEPQHF,TGTGCCACCAGCAGAGATGGCAGGGCCCCTGAGCCCCAGCATTTT
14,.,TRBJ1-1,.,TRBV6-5,CASSPGRRHTEAFF,TGTGCCAGCAGCCCGGGGCGAAGGCACACTGAAGCTTTCTTT
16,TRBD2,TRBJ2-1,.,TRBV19,CASSIASGGPYNEQFF,TGTGCCAGTAGTATAGCTAGCGGGGGCCCATACAATGAGCAGTTCTTC
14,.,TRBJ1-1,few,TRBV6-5,CASRTTVLNTEAFF,TGTGCCAGCAGAACGACAGTACTGAACACTGAAGCTTTCTTT
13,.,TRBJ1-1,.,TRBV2,CASSTLGDTEAFF,TGTGCCAGCTCCACCTTGGGGGACACTGAAGCTTTCTTT
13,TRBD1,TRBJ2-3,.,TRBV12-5,CATEQGSTDTQYF,TGTGCTACGGAACAGGGGAGCACAGATACGCAGTATTTT
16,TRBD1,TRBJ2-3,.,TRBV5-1,CASSFPRGQGPDTQYF,TGCGCCAGCAGTTTCCCAAGAGGACAGGGCCCAGATACGCAGTATTTT
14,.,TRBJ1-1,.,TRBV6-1,CASGPHGRGTEAFF,TGTGCCAGCGGTCCCCATGGGAGGGGAACTGAAGCTTTCTTT
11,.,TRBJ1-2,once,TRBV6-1,CASSAGYGYTF,TGTGCCAGCAGTGCTGGGTATGGCTACACCTTC
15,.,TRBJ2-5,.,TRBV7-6,CASSLEGWGGETQYF,TGTGCCAGCAGCTTAGAAGGTTGGGGAGGAGAGACCCAGTACTTC
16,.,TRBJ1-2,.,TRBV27,CASTSLPGGGVYGYTF,TGTGCCAGCACCTCCCTTCCGGGAGGAGGGGTCTATGGCTACACCTTC
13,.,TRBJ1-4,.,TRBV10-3,CAISQGRNEKLFF,TGTGCCATCAGTCAGGGGCGAAATGAAAAACTGTTTTTT
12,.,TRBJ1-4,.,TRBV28,CASSLRTEKLFF,TGTGCCAGCAGTTTGCGGACTGAAAAACTGTTTTTT
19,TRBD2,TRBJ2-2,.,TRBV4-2,CASSQAGRTGGGWAGELFF,TGTGCCAGCAGCCAAGCCGGACGAACCGGGGGGGGTTGGGCCGGGGAGCTGTTTTTT
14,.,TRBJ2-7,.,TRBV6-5,CASSYSKGPYEQYF,TGTGCCAGCAGTTACTCGAAGGGACCCTACGAGCAGTACTTC
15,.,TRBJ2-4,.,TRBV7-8,CASSWAGAAKNIQYF,TGTGCCAGCAGCTGGGCCGGGGCAGCCAAAAACATTCAGTACTTC
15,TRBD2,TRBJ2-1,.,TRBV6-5,CASRRTRSSYNEQFF,TGTGCCAGCAGAAGGACTAGGAGCTCCTACAATGAGCAGTTCTTC
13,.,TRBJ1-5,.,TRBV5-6,CASSLGWGQPQHF,TGTGCCAGCAGCCTGGGGTGGGGCCAGCCCCAGCATTTT
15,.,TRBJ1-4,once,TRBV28,CASSLGGAGREKLFF,TGTGCCAGCAGTTTAGGGGGGGCCGGGAGAGAAAAACTGTTTTTT
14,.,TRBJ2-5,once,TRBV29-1,CSVEDHKARETQYF,TGCAGCGTTGAAGATCATAAGGCCCGAGAGACCCAGTACTTC
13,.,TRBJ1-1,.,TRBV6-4,CASSEGVDTEAFF,TGTGCCAGCAGTGAGGGGGTGGACACTGAAGCTTTCTTT
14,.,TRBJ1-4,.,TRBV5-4,CASSLGGWNEKLFF,TGTGCCAGCAGCTTAGGGGGATGGAATGAAAAACTGTTTTTT
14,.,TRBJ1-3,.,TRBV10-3,CAISPQVSGNTIYF,TGTGCCATCAGCCCACAGGTCTCTGGAAACACCATATATTTT
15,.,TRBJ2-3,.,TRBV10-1,CASRWRGRSTDTQYF,TGCGCCAGCAGATGGCGGGGTAGAAGCACAGATACGCAGTATTTT
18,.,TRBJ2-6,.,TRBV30,CAWSVRTGRSAGANVLTF,TGTGCCTGGAGTGTACGTACAGGGCGATCAGCTGGGGCCAACGTCCTGACTTTC
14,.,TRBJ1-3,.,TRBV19,CASRLRGTGNTIYF,TGTGCCAGTCGATTAAGGGGAACTGGAAACACCATATATTTT
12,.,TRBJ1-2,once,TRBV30,CAWRRRLVGYTF,TGTGCCTGGCGCCGGAGGTTGGTTGGCTACACCTTC
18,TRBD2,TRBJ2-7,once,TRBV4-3,CASSQERSTSGVIYEQYF,TGCGCCAGCAGCCAAGAGCGTTCAACTAGCGGGGTTATCTACGAGCAGTACTTC
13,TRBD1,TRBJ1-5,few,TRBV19,CASKGQGLQPQHF,TGTGCCAGTAAAGGACAGGGGCTACAGCCCCAGCATTTT
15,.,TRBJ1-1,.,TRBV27,CASSLSPGFGTEAFF,TGTGCCAGCAGTTTGTCACCAGGGTTCGGAACTGAAGCTTTCTTT
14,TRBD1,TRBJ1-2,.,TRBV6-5,CASSRGQGRYGYTF,TGTGCCAGCAGCCGAGGACAGGGAAGATATGGCTACACCTTC
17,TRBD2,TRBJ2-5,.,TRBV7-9,CASSLLLAGVIQETQYF,TGTGCCAGCAGTCTATTACTAGCGGGAGTGATCCAAGAGACCCAGTACTTC
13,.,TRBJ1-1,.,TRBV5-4,CASSLGWPTEAFF,TGTGCCAGCAGCTTGGGATGGCCCACTGAAGCTTTCTTT
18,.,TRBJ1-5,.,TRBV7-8,CASSLVGRKGKGNQPQHF,TGTGCCAGCAGCTTAGTAGGCCGAAAGGGGAAGGGCAATCAGCCCCAGCATTTT
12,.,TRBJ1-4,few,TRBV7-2,CASTAGSGKLFF,TGTGCCAGCACCGCGGGCTCGGGAAAACTGTTTTTT
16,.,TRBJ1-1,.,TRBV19,CASSLDGRRLNTEAFF,TGTGCCAGTAGTCTCGACGGACGGCGACTGAACACTGAAGCTTTCTTT
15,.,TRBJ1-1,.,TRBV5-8,CASSLEGRMVAEAFF,TGTGCCAGCAGCTTGGAGGGACGGATGGTCGCTGAAGCTTTCTTT
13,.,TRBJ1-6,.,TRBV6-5,CASSPRHRSPLHF,TGTGCCAGCAGCCCACGGCATCGATCACCCCTCCACTTT
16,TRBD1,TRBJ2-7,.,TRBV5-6,CASSPWTGEGYYEQYF,TGTGCCAGCAGCCCCTGGACAGGGGAGGGGTACTACGAGCAGTACTTC
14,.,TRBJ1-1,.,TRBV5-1,CASSLAGRGTEAFF,TGCGCCAGCAGCTTGGCCGGTAGGGGCACTGAAGCTTTCTTT